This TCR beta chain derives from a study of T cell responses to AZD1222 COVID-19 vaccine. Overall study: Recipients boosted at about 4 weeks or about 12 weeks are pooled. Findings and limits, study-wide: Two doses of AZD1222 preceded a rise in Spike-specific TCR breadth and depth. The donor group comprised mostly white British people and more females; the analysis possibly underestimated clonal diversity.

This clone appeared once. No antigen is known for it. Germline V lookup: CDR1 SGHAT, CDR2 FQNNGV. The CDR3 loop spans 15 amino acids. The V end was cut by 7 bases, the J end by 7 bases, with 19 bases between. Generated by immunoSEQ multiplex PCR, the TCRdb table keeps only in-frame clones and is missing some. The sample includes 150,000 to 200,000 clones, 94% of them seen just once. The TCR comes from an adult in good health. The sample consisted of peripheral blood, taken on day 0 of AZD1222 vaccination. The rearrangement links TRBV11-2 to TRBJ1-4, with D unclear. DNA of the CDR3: TGTGCCAGCACTCTAGCGGCGGAGGGAGCTGAAAAACTGTTTTTT. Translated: CASTLAAEGAEKLFF.